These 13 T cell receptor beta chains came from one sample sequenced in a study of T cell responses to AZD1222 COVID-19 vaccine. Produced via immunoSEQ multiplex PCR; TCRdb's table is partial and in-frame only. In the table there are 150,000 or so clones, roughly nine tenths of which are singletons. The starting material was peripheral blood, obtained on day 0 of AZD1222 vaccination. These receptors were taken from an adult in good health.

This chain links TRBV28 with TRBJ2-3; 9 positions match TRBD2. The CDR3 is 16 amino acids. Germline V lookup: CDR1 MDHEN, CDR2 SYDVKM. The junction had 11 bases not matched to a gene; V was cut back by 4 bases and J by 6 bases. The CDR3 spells CASSSSGTSISDTQYF. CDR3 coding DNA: TGTGCCAGCAGTTCATCCGGGACTAGCATTTCGGATACGCAGTATTTT.

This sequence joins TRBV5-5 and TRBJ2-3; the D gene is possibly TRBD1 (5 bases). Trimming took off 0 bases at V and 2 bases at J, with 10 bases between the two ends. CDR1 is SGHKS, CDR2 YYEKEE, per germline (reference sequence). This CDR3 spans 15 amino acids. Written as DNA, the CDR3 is TGTGCCAGCAGCTTGGGCAGGGCCATCACAGATACGCAGTATTTT. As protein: CASSLGRAITDTQYF. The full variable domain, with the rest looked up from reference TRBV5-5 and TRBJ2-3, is DAGVTQSPTHLIKTRGQQVTLRCSPISGHKSVSWYQQVLGQGPQFIFQYYEKEERGRGNFPDRFSARQFPNYSSELNVNALLLGDSALYLCASSLGRAITDTQYFGPGTRLTVL.

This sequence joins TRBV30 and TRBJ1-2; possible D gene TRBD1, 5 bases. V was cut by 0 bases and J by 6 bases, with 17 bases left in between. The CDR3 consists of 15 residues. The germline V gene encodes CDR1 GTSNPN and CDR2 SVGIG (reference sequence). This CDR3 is CAWSVGAGGDDGYTF. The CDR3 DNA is TGTGCCTGGAGTGTAGGGGCGGGGGGTGATGATGGCTACACCTTC.

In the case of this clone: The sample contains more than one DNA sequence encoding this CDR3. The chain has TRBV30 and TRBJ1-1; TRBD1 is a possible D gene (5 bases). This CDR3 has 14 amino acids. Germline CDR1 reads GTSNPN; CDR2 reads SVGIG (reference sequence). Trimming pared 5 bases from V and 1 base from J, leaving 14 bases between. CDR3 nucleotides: TGTGCCTGGTCCCCGGGACTCAAGAACACTGAAGCTTTCTTT. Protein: CAWSPGLKNTEAFF.

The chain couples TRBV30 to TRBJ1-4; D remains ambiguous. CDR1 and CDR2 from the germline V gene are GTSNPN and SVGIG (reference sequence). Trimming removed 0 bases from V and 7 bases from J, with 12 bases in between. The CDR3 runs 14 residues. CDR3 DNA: TGTGCCTGGAGTGTACAGTCAGGACCTGAAAAACTGTTTTTT. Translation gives CAWSVQSGPEKLFF.

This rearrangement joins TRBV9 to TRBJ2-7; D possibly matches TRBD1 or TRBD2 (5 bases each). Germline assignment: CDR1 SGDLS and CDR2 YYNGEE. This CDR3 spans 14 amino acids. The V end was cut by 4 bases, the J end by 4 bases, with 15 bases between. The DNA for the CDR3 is TGTGCCAGCAGCCCTACCGGGACGGCTTACGAGCAGTACTTC. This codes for CASSPTGTAYEQYF.

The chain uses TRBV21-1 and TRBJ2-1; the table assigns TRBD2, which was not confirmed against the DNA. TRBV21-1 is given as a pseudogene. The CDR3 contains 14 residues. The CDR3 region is CATPRSGSWNEQFF. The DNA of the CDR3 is TGTGCCACCCCGCGAAGCGGGAGTTGGAATGAGCAGTTCTTC.

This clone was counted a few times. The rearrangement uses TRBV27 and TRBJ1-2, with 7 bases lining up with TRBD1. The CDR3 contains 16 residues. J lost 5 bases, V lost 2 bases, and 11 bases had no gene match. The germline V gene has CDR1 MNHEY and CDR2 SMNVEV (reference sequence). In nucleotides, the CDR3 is TGTGCCAGCAGTTTAAGGAGACAGGGACTGAGATATGGCTACACCTTC. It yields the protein CASSLRRQGLRYGYTF.

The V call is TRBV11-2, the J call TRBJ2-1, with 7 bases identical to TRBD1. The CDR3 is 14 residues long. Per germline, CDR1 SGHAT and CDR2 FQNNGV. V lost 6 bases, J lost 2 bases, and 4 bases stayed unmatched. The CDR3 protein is CASRGTEPYNEQFF. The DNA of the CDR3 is TGTGCCAGCAGGGGGACAGAGCCCTACAATGAGCAGTTCTTC.

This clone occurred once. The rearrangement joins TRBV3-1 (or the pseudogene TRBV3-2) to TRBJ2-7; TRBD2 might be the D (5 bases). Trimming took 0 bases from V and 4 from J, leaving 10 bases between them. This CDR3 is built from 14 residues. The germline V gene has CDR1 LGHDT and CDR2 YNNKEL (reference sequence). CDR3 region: CASSQDLGSYEQYF. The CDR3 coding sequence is TGTGCCAGCAGCCAAGATCTGGGGAGTTACGAGCAGTACTTC.

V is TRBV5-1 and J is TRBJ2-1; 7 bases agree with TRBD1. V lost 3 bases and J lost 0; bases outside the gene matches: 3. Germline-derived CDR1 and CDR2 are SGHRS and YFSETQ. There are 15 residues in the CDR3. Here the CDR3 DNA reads TGCGCCAGCAGCTGGGACAGAAGCTCCTACAATGAGCAGTTCTTC. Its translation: CASSWDRSSYNEQFF.

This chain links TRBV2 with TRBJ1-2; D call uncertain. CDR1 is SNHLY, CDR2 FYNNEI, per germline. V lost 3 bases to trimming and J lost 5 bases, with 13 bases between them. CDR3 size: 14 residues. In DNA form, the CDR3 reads TGTGCCAGCAGTGAGCCCGGGAAGGAGTATGGCTACACCTTC. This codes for CASSEPGKEYGYTF.

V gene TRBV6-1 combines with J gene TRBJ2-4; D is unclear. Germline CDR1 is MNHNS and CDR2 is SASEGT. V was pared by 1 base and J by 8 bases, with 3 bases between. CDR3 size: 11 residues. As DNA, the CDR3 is TGTGCCAGCAGTGAAGGGGACATTCAGTACTTC. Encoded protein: CASSEGDIQYF.